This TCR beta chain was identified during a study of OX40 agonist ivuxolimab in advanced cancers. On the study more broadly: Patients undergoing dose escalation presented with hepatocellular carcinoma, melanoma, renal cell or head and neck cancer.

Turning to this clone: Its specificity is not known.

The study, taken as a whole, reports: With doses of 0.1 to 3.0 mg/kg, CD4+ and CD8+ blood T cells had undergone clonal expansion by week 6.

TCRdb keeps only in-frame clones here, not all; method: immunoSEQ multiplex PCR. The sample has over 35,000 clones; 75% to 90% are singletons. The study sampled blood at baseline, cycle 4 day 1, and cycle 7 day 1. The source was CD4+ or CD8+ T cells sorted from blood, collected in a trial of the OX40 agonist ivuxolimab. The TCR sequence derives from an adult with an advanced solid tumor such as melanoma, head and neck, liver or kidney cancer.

The CDR3 bases are TGCGCCAGCAGTCATCTCCGAGGTTTCTCCCCCTATAATTCACCCCTCCACTTT. The encoded protein is CASSHLRGFSPYNSPLHF. This chain uses TRBV23-1 with TRBJ1-6, with D unclear. TRBV23-1 is an ORF for which the function is uncertain. This CDR3 contains 18 residues. V was clipped by 3 bases and J by 2 bases, with 17 bases between them.